Sequencing of this T cell receptor (beta chain) was carried out in a study of CD8 T cells in ankylosing spondylitis. Points from the study as a whole: Significant enrichment of disease-linked clones was reportedly seen in matched ankylosing spondylitis synovial fluid.

This CDR3 has 16 amino acids. V was pared by 7 bases and J by 4 bases, with 22 bases between. Concerning this clonotype: The antigen remains unidentified.

Each CDR3 protein gets one entry after TCRdb re-called the 5' RACE reads with MiXCR. Among roughly 280,000 distinct CDR3 sequences listed, around 20% were seen once. The TCR comes from a male donor with ankylosing spondylitis or in good health (not recorded which). The chain uses TRBV12-3 or TRBV12-4 and TRBJ1-1; D possibly corresponds to TRBD1 (5 bases). Sequences were obtained from blood, either unsorted or a sorted T cell fraction (not recorded which). The CDR3 is CASTPSRGAYLTEAFF. The CDR3, as DNA: TGTGCCAGCACCCCCTCGCGAGGGGCCTACCTCACTGAAGCTTTCTTT.